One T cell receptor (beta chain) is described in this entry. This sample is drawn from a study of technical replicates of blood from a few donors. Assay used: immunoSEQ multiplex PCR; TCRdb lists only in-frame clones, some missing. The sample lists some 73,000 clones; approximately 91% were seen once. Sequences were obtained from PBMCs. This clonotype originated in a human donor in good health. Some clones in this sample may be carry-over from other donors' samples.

The DNA of the CDR3 is TGCGCCAGCAGCCAAGATCTGCAGGGGGGTTCCTCTGGGGCCAACGTCCTGACTTTC. This codes for CASSQDLQGGSSGANVLTF. This sequence joins TRBV4-1 and TRBJ2-6, with D tentatively TRBD1 (7 bases). The CDR3 is 19 residues long. In germline, CDR1 is MGHRA, CDR2 YSYEKL. V shed 0 bases and J shed 0 bases, with 15 bases lying between them.